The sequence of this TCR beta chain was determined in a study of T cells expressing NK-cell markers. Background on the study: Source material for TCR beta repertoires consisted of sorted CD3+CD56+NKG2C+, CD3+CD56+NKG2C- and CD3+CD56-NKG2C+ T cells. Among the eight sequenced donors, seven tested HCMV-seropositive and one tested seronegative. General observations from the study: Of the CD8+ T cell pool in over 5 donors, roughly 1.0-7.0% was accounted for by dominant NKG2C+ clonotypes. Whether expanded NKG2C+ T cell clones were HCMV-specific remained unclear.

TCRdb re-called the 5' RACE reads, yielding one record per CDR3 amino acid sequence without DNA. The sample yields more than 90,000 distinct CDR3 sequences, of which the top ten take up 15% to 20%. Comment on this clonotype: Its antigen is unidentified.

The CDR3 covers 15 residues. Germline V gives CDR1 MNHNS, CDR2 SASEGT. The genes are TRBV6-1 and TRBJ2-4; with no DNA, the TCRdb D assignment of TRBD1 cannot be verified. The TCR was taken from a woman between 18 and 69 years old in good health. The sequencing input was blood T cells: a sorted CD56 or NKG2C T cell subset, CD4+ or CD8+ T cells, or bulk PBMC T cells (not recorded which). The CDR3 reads CASSTPPGIGNIQYF.